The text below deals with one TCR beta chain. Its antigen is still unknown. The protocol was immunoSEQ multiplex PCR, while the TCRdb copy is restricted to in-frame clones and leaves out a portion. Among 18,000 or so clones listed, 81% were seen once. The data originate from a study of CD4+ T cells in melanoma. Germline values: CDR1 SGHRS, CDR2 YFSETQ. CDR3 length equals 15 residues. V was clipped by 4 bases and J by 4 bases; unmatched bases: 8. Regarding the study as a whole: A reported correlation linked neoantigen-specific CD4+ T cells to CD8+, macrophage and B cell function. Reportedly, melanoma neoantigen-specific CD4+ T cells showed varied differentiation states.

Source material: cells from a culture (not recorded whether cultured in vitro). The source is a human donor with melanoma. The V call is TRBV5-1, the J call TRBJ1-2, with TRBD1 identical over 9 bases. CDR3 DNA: TGCGCCAGCAGCGCTGGGACAGGGTCGGCCTATGGCTACACCTTC. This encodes CASSAGTGSAYGYTF.